This T cell receptor beta chain was identified in a study of OX40 agonist ivuxolimab in advanced cancers. Overall study: In this cohort, patients received ivuxolimab, an agonistic anti-OX40 (CD134) antibody.

Using immunoSEQ multiplex PCR, the repertoire was profiled, and TCRdb retains in-frame clones only, with some absent. The profile covers roughly 70,000 clones, with roughly 80% appearing a single time and around 6.7% taken by the ten largest. The CDR3 covers 13 residues. Germline V gene lookup returns CDR1 MNHEY and CDR2 SVGAGI. V gave up 6 bases and J gave up 8 bases, with 16 bases separating them. Findings of the study overall: Low normalized clonal expansion also occurred in some nonresponding patients.

Details on this clone: What it binds is not known.

This sequence joins TRBV6-5 and TRBJ1-1, with a possible D match to TRBD1 (5 bases). This specimen was CD4+ or CD8+ T cells sorted from blood, taken in a trial of the OX40 agonist ivuxolimab. The source of this sequence is an adult with an advanced solid tumor such as melanoma, head and neck, liver or kidney cancer. Written as DNA, the CDR3 is TGTGCCAGCAGCCGGAGCGGGGGGAGAGAAGCTTTCTTT. It translates to CASSRSGGREAFF.